A single sample gave rise to the 25 T cell receptor beta chains below, sequenced in a study of shared clonotypes between healthy human individuals. TCRdb's copy holds only in-frame clones and misses some; the assay was immunoSEQ multiplex PCR. The sample contains hundreds of thousands of clones, about 90% of which appear only once. Naivety among CD8 cells was defined by CD45RO negativity and positive CCR7 selection, thereby excluding terminally differentiated effector memory CD45RA+ cells. Sequenced material: naive CD8+ T cells sorted from blood. The origin of the receptors is a man in his thirties or forties in good health.

This chain connects TRBV7-2 to TRBJ1-5; D is uncertain. The germline V and J ends were trimmed by 2 bases and 1 base, with 21 bases remaining between them. Germline assignment: CDR1 SGHTA and CDR2 FQGNSA. CDR3 length: 19 residues. The CDR3, as DNA: TGTGCCAGCAGCTTATCGCGGGAAACGATGGCGACCAGCAATCAGCCCCAGCATTTT. It translates to CASSLSRETMATSNQPQHF.

The chain joins TRBV19 to TRBJ1-1, with a possible D match to TRBD1 (5 bases). Germline assignment: CDR1 LNHDA and CDR2 SQIVND (reference sequence). Trimming shortened V by 1 base and J by 4 bases, and 10 bases separated the two germline ends. CDR3 length: 14 amino acids. CDR3 bases: TGTGCCAGTAGTATAGCCGGGACCTTCACTGAAGCTTTCTTT. This codes for CASSIAGTFTEAFF.

The chain couples TRBV7-2 to TRBJ2-5; 13 positions agree with TRBD2. J lost 9 bases, V lost 1 base, and 2 bases had no gene match. The CDR3 extends over 14 amino acids. Germline V gene data show CDR1 as SGHTA and CDR2 as FQGNSA. The CDR3 nucleotides are TGTGCCAGCAGCTTAGGACTAGCGGGAGGAGCCCAGTACTTC. It translates to CASSLGLAGGAQYF.

The chain links TRBV7-8 to TRBJ2-3, with D perhaps assigned TRBD1 or TRBD2 (5 bases each). CDR3 length: 18 residues. The V gene lost 0 bases and the J gene lost 0 bases, with 16 bases spanning the gap. From germline, CDR1 is SGHVS and CDR2 FQNEAQ. The DNA for the CDR3 is TGTGCCAGCAGCTTAGCGCTCTGGAGAGGGGCCAGCACAGATACGCAGTATTTT. Its protein is CASSLALWRGASTDTQYF. The variable domain in full, completed from reference TRBV7-8 and TRBJ2-3, reads GAGVSQSPRYKVAKRGQDVALRCDPISGHVSLFWYQQALGQGPEFLTYFQNEAQLDKSGLPSDRFFAERPEGSVSTLKIQRTQQEDSAVYLCASSLALWRGASTDTQYFGPGTRLTVL.

The genes are TRBV5-1 and TRBJ2-1; 9 nucleotides line up with TRBD2. J lost 0 bases, V lost 2 bases, and 3 bases had no gene match. CDR3 length: 16 amino acids. CDR1 is SGHRS, CDR2 YFSETQ, per germline. CDR3 amino acids: CASSLASGNSYNEQFF. CDR3 bases: TGCGCCAGCAGCTTAGCTAGCGGGAACTCCTACAATGAGCAGTTCTTC.

A single count supports this clone. J is TRBJ1-3 and V is TRBV6-1, with D hard to call. Trimming stripped 4 bases from V and 0 bases from J, with 16 bases between. Germline loops: CDR1 MNHNS, CDR2 SASEGT. The CDR3 spans 17 residues. In DNA form, the CDR3 reads TGTGCCAGCAGTGGAAAGGCCTTTCCACCCTCTGGAAACACCATATATTTT. Protein sequence: CASSGKAFPPSGNTIYF.

This clone was detected only once. This sample includes further DNA sequences coding for the same CDR3. The V and J genes are TRBV29-1 and TRBJ2-1; D gene unclear. The germline V and J ends were trimmed by 1 base and 1 base, with 14 bases remaining between them. CDR3 length: 16 residues. From germline, CDR1 is SQVTM and CDR2 ANQGSEA. The CDR3 is CSVEGPTGSSYNEQFF. The CDR3 DNA reads as TGCAGCGTTGAAGGGCCGACCGGAAGTTCCTACAATGAGCAGTTCTTC.

Concerning this clone itself: Other DNA sequences in the sample encode the same CDR3. The chain links TRBV28 to TRBJ2-7; D remains unclear. Germline-derived CDR1 and CDR2 are MDHEN and SYDVKM. With 3 bases removed from V and 0 bases from J, the gap between germline ends came to 9 bases. This CDR3 contains 14 residues. In DNA form, the CDR3 reads TGTGCCAGCAGTTTTGTGGGTAGCTCCTACGAGCAGTACTTC. It is translated as CASSFVGSSYEQYF. The complete variable domain, with remaining parts taken from reference TRBV28 and TRBJ2-7, reads DVKVTQSSRYLVKRTGEKVFLECVQDMDHENMFWYRQDPGLGLRLIYFSYDVKMKEKGDIPEGYSVSREKKERFSLILESASTNQTSMYLCASSFVGSSYEQYFGPGTRLTVT.

The sample holds a few counts of this clone. V and J are TRBV27 and TRBJ2-3; the D is unclear. This CDR3 region has 13 residues. Trimming shortened V by 5 bases and J by 6 bases, and 12 bases separated the two germline ends. The germline V gene encodes CDR1 MNHEY and CDR2 SMNVEV (reference sequence). DNA of the CDR3: TGTGCCAGCAGTCGTCGAATTGGGGATACGCAGTATTTT. This codes for CASSRRIGDTQYF.

The chain has TRBV11-2 and TRBJ1-5, with D tentatively TRBD1 (5 bases). V lost 1 base and J 4 bases, leaving 17 bases between the germline ends. Per the germline V gene, CDR1 is SGHAT and CDR2 is FQNNGV. This CDR3 is built from 17 residues. The chain's CDR3 is CASSLGFGTGDNQPQHF. The DNA of the CDR3 is TGTGCCAGCAGCTTAGGGTTCGGGACGGGTGATAATCAGCCCCAGCATTTT.

The rearrangement links TRBV21-1 to TRBJ2-7. TRBV21-1 is reported as a pseudogene. This CDR3 has 11 residues. The CDR3 here is CASGLFHEQYF. CDR3 sequence (DNA): TGTGCCAGCGGATTATTCCACGAGCAGTACTTC.

The chain employs TRBV28 and TRBJ2-3; D ambiguous. The CDR3 sequence is 15 residues long. Germline CDR1 and CDR2: MDHEN and SYDVKM. V was shortened by 5 bases and J by 1 base, with 13 bases between the two germline ends. As DNA, the CDR3 is TGTGCCAGCAGTAACCCCCTTGGTGGCACAGATACGCAGTATTTT. It codes for CASSNPLGGTDTQYF. The complete variable domain, with remaining parts taken from reference TRBV28 and TRBJ2-3, reads DVKVTQSSRYLVKRTGEKVFLECVQDMDHENMFWYRQDPGLGLRLIYFSYDVKMKEKGDIPEGYSVSREKKERFSLILESASTNQTSMYLCASSNPLGGTDTQYFGPGTRLTVL.

V is TRBV6-1 and J is TRBJ2-3; D is possibly TRBD1 or TRBD2 (5 bases each). The CDR3 is made up of 14 amino acids. Looked up from germline, CDR1 is MNHNS and CDR2 is SASEGT. V was pared by 7 bases and J by 2 bases, with 13 bases between. In nucleotides, the CDR3 is TGTGCCAGCAACGGGGCAGGGACCACAGATACGCAGTATTTT. Encoded protein: CASNGAGTTDTQYF.

V usage is TRBV9 and J usage is TRBJ1-3; D gene uncertain. CDR3 length equals 14 residues. The V and J ends lost 0 bases and 3 bases respectively, with 7 bases between them. Germline CDR1 SGDLS, CDR2 YYNGEE. CDR3 nucleotides: TGTGCCAGCAGCGTAGGTAGTGATGGAAACACCATATATTTT. It translates to CASSVGSDGNTIYF.

The V gene is TRBV27, the J gene TRBJ1-1; D gene uncertain. The germline CDR1 and CDR2 sequences are MNHEY and SMNVEV (reference sequence). Trimming removed 0 bases at V and 5 bases at J, with 10 bases between. The CDR3 extends over 14 amino acids. The CDR3 nucleotides read TGTGCCAGCAGTTTATCTGGGTTTGGGACTGAAGCTTTCTTT. The encoded protein is CASSLSGFGTEAFF.

The chain uses TRBV10-1 and TRBJ2-2; D is unresolved. Trimming cost V 7 bases and J 2 bases, with 11 bases left between them. Germline CDR1 WNHNN, CDR2 SYGVQD (reference sequence). The CDR3 contains 14 residues. The CDR3 reads CASMDTANTGELFF. The CDR3 DNA follows: TGCGCCAGCATGGATACCGCCAACACCGGGGAGCTGTTTTTT.

The J gene is TRBJ2-5, the V gene TRBV10-2, with D perhaps being TRBD1 or TRBD2 (5 bases each). The V gene lost 5 bases and the J gene lost 0 bases, with 10 bases spanning the gap. The CDR3 runs to 14 residues. Per germline, CDR1 WSHSY and CDR2 SAAADI. This chain's CDR3 is CASSPGRYQETQYF. The DNA of the CDR3 is TGCGCCAGCAGTCCGGGACGGTACCAAGAGACCCAGTACTTC.

The chain recombines TRBV7-9 with TRBJ2-5; a possible D gene is TRBD1 (5 bases). With the DNA end fitting TRBJ2-7 better, the J assignment may be wrong. The CDR3 length is 14 residues. Germline assignment: CDR1 SEHNR and CDR2 FQNEAQ (reference sequence). CDR3: CASSYSTGTYEQYF. The DNA of the CDR3 is TGTGCCAGCAGCTACTCAACAGGCACCTACGAGCAGTACTTC.

This chain joins TRBV7-8 and TRBJ2-3; 11 nucleotides match TRBD1. Looked up from germline, CDR1 is SGHVS and CDR2 is FQNEAQ. CDR3 size: 16 residues. The junction had 7 bases not matched to a gene; V was cut back by 4 bases and J by 4 bases. The CDR3 region is CASSSRDRGLSDTQYF. For the CDR3, the DNA is TGTGCCAGCAGCTCAAGGGACAGGGGGTTGTCAGATACGCAGTATTTT.

This rearrangement joins TRBV5-1 to TRBJ1-1, with 9 bases that match TRBD1. After removal of 3 bases from V and 1 base from J, the junction contained 10 bases not matched to a gene. Per the germline V gene, CDR1 is SGHRS and CDR2 is YFSETQ. The CDR3 covers 17 residues. CDR3 in DNA: TGCGCCAGCAGCTGGAGGGGACAGGGCAGTAGGAACACTGAAGCTTTCTTT. It encodes CASSWRGQGSRNTEAFF. Supplemented by reference TRBV5-1 and TRBJ1-1, the full variable domain reads KAGVTQTPRYLIKTRGQQVTLSCSPISGHRSVSWYQQTPGQGLQFLFEYFSETQRNKGNFPGRFSGRQFSNSRSEMNVSTLELGDSALYLCASSWRGQGSRNTEAFFGQGTRLTVV.

The rearrangement links TRBV5-3 to TRBJ2-1; D is ambiguous. TRBV5-3 is an ORF for which the function is uncertain. This CDR3 has 19 amino acids. V lost 3 bases and J lost 1, with 23 bases in between. Written as DNA, the CDR3 is TGTGCCAGAAGCTGGGGTTCGGTAATAGCTGAAAGTTCCTACAATGAGCAGTTCTTC. Protein sequence: CARSWGSVIAESSYNEQFF.

The chain has TRBV6-6 and TRBJ2-7; D gene ambiguous. In germline, CDR1 is MNHNY, CDR2 SVGAGI (reference sequence). The CDR3 consists of 13 residues. The ends were cut back, 2 bases at V and 3 bases at J, with 8 bases in the middle. Written as DNA, the CDR3 is TGTGCCAGCAGTTACGTTCGGGTCTACGAGCAGTACTTC. It codes for CASSYVRVYEQYF.

V and J are TRBV11-2 and TRBJ2-3; 9 nucleotides align to TRBD1. CDR1 is SGHAT and CDR2 is FQNNGV in the germline V gene. V shed 6 bases and J 1 base; nucleotides not matched to a gene: 2. The CDR3 runs to 14 residues. CDR3 protein: CASRDRGRTDTQYF. CDR3 bases: TGTGCCAGCAGGGACAGGGGACGCACAGATACGCAGTATTTT.

This clone was seen only once. The CDR3 DNA reads TGTGCCAGCAGTTTTTCGATCTACGAGCAGTACTTC. As protein: CASSFSIYEQYF. V and J are TRBV11-2 and TRBJ2-7; D remains ambiguous. Trimming took off 6 bases at V and 3 bases at J, with 9 bases between the two ends. This CDR3 is 12 amino acids long. The germline V gene has CDR1 SGHAT and CDR2 FQNNGV.

The genes are TRBV27 and TRBJ2-3; D is possibly TRBD1 or TRBD2 (5 bases each). Per germline, CDR1 MNHEY and CDR2 SMNVEV (reference sequence). V was shortened by 2 bases and J by 6 bases, with 15 bases between the two germline ends. CDR3 size: 15 residues. In nucleotides, the CDR3 is TGTGCCAGCAGTTTAGAGGGGCTGGCCAGGGATACGCAGTATTTT. Its protein product is CASSLEGLARDTQYF.